This T cell receptor (beta chain) was profiled in a study of molecular identifiers for immune sequencing clone quantification. MiXCR, run by TCRdb on the PCR reads, gives a single entry per CDR3 protein. Of under 650,000 distinct CDR3 sequences in the sample, about 20% are singletons; the top ten hold roughly 0.9%. This clonotype was seen ten or more times. Between the trimmed V and J ends, which lost 0 bases and 8 bases, there was a span of 16 bases. The CDR3 length is 16 residues. The germline gives CDR1 LGHDT, CDR2 YNNKEL (reference sequence). This TCR came from a human donor in good health. Some libraries in this study had Jurkat cell RNA spiked in. The chain uses TRBV3-1 and TRBJ1-4; D is undetermined. Sequencing was performed on naive CD8+ T cells from blood, with Jurkat cell RNA spiked in. Subset in this sample: FACS-sorted CD8+CD4-CCR7+CD45RA+ naive T cells. The CDR3 is CASSQEAKGMGEKLFF. CDR3 DNA sequence: TGTGCCAGCAGCCAAGAAGCGAAGGGCATGGGCGAAAAACTGTTTTTT.